Shown below are 8 T cell receptor beta chains from a single sample sequenced in a study of T-cell reconstitution after alpha-beta-depleted transplantation in children. Unique molecular identifiers were incorporated into the prepared TCRbeta library. TCRdb re-derived calls from the PCR reads in MiXCR, one entry per CDR3 protein. The data hold 250,000 to 400,000 distinct CDR3 sequences, with approximately 23% observed a single time. Sequenced material: PBMCs, mostly from graft donor cells, taken 180 days after TCRalphabeta/CD19-depleted stem cell transplant. These receptors originate from a male patient younger than 18 who had a stem cell transplant for acute lymphoblastic leukemia, so the T cells may come from the graft donor.

V and J are TRBV13 and TRBJ2-3, with D possibly TRBD2 on 5 matching bases. Germline V lookup: CDR1 PRHDT, CDR2 FYEKMQ (reference sequence). This CDR3 region has 14 residues. Trimming stripped 3 bases from V and 2 bases from J, with 9 bases between. CDR3 bases: TGTGCCAGCAGCTTCGGGGTGATCACAGATACGCAGTATTTT. It translates to CASSFGVITDTQYF.

The chain employs TRBV12-3 or TRBV12-4 and TRBJ2-1; 7 bases line up with TRBD2. This CDR3 region has 14 residues. The V segment lost 6 bases and the J segment 6 bases; nucleotides outside the gene matches: 8. CDR3 loop: CASRRAGSANEQFF. CDR3 coding DNA: TGTGCCAGCAGGCGAGCGGGATCCGCCAATGAGCAGTTCTTC.

This clonotype showed up many times. V and J are TRBV5-1 and TRBJ2-7, with unresolved D. V dropped 0 bases and J dropped 1 base, with 8 bases sitting between them. The CDR3 has 14 amino acids. Per germline, CDR1 SGHRS and CDR2 YFSETQ. The CDR3 DNA sequence: TGCGCCAGCAGCTTGGGCGGCGGATCCTACGAGCAGTACTTC. Protein: CASSLGGGSYEQYF.

The gene calls are TRBV5-1 and TRBJ1-1; possibly TRBD1 for D (5 bases). CDR1 SGHRS and CDR2 YFSETQ come from the germline V gene. The CDR3 is made up of 15 amino acids. Deletions cut 1 base from V and 3 bases from J, with 13 bases between. CDR3 region: CASSLQGVGDTEAFF. As DNA, the CDR3 is TGCGCCAGCAGCTTGCAGGGAGTCGGAGACACTGAAGCTTTCTTT.

This clonotype occurred many times. The chain employs TRBV11-1 and TRBJ2-2; 9 bases fit TRBD1. Trimming cost V 8 bases and J 1 base; bases outside gene matches: 5. Germline-derived CDR1 and CDR2 are SGHAT and FQDESV (reference sequence). CDR3 length: 15 residues. DNA for the CDR3: TGTGCCAGCGGAACAGGGGGCAGGAACACCGGGGAGCTGTTTTTT. Its protein product is CASGTGGRNTGELFF. Together with reference TRBV11-1 and TRBJ2-2, the CDR3 gives the full variable domain: EAEVAQSPRYKITEKSQAVAFWCDPISGHATLYWYRQILGQGPELLVQFQDESVVDDSQLPKDRFSAERLKGVDSTLKIQPAELGDSAMYLCASGTGGRNTGELFFGEGSRLTVL.

The DNA of the CDR3 is TGCAGTGCTAGGAGACTCGGCGCAGATACGCAGTATTTT. Its protein is CSARRLGADTQYF. This chain links TRBV20-1 with TRBJ2-3, with unresolved D. CDR1 and CDR2 from the germline V gene are DFQATT and SNEGSKA (reference sequence). The CDR3 runs 13 residues. Trimming took 3 bases from V and 4 from J, leaving 11 bases between them.

This clonotype occurred many times. This rearrangement joins TRBV4-1 to TRBJ2-7, with 7 positions matching TRBD2. The CDR3 totals 14 residues. Unmatched junction bases numbered 2, after V lost 0 bases and J lost 3 bases. Germline CDR1 is MGHRA and CDR2 is YSYEKL. The CDR3 DNA sequence: TGCGCCAGCAGCCAAGATACGGGGGGCTACGAGCAGTACTTC. Amino acid sequence: CASSQDTGGYEQYF.

The chain is built from TRBV27 and TRBJ1-1; 10 positions match TRBD1. The CDR3 extends over 13 amino acids. V trimming: 6 bases; J trimming: 7 bases; junction bases outside the gene matches: 5. CDR1 and CDR2 (germline): MNHEY, SMNVEV (reference sequence). CDR3 sequence: CASSRQGASEAFF. DNA for the CDR3: TGTGCCAGCAGCCGACAGGGGGCCAGTGAAGCTTTCTTT.